Described below is a single TCR beta chain sequence and its context. Its binding antigen is unknown. Base qualities are not provided; no much larger clone lies one nucleotide away. These data come from a study of T cell responses to AZD1222 COVID-19 vaccine (dated by TCRdb to the early 2020s). Context from the whole study: AZD1222 recipients whose second dose came at about 4 weeks and those whose second dose came at about 12 weeks were combined into one group, since spike-specific TCR depth and breadth did not differ between the two schedules. A total of 233 trial participants underwent TCR sequencing, of whom about 200 received two doses of AZD1222 and about 25 received two doses of the MenACWY control vaccine. Trial participants were enrolled by age into 18-55, 56-69 and 70-plus year subgroups, with approximately 160, 26 and 62 TCR-sequenced participants respectively. The research as a whole found: Participants were mostly white British, with more females than males. The authors suggested clonal diversity may have been underestimated. The 56-69-year group was small, and its depth increase did not reach significance, likely because of low power. Because no day 14 peak-response samples were available, repertoires were characterized only after the peak T cell response. Conclusions about previously exposed vaccinees were limited because only six AZD1222 recipients were SARS-CoV-2 seropositive at baseline. Epitopes outside the regions mutated in the B.1.351 and B.1.1.7 variants were reportedly recognized by nearly half of the unique spike-specific TCRs. The whole spike protein was spanned by vaccine-associated CD4 TCRs, and dominant responses were seen in regions 160-218 and 743-854. A significant rise in spike-specific TCR breadth and depth was observed after two AZD1222 doses relative to day 0 and relative to MenACWY recipients.

The CDR3 regions of human TCRbeta chains were analyzed by immunosequencing. The paper's data handling went like this. Repertoire TCRs were matched against a reference library of SARS-CoV-2-specific TCRs generated with the MIRA antigen-specificity platform. Breadth was defined as the fraction of unique TCRs that were SARS-CoV-2-associated. Depth was defined as the fraction of total T cells that were SARS-CoV-2-associated. Each spike-specific TCR was assigned to its reactive spike region and to a CD4 or CD8 class using the MIRA data. Log10-transformed breadth and depth values were compared by one-way ANOVA with Sidak's multiple comparisons tests. In TCRdb, the immuneACCESS table is reduced to in-frame sequences with V and J assigned. These tables do not hold every clone; where another copy was compared, an unresolved V gene accounts for under half, and the others remain unexplained. The V and J calls and clone size are taken from that table; D and trimming were inferred from the DNA. This sample holds 150,000 to 200,000 clones; around 93% were observed only once. Of the sample, under 2.5% is held by the ten largest clones.

The sample's time point label, in plain terms: baseline before first vaccination. The vaccinee samples were drawn from two UK trials, COV001 and COV002, one of which was a single-blind randomized controlled phase 2/3 trial testing AZD1222 (ChAdOx1 nCoV-19) in healthy adults. For TCRbeta chain sequencing, PBMC samples from trial participants were taken at day 0 and at day 28 after the second dose. Counted from cysteine to phenylalanine, this CDR3 has 12 amino acids. The read is trimmed to its CDR3 DNA, 36 bases read in frame from base 1. The germline V gene supplies CDR1 MNHEY and CDR2 SVGAGI. V is clipped by 4 bases and J by 7 bases, and the sequence between their germline boundaries is 7 bases long.

The rearrangement joined TRBV6-5 to TRBJ2-2; a tentative D match to TRBD1 spans 6 bases. Sequences were derived from peripheral blood, sampled on day 0 of AZD1222 vaccination. The receptor comes from an adult in good health. The sequenced DNA is TGTGCCAGCAGTTTGGACAGCGGGGAGCTGTTTTTT. This encodes CASSLDSGELFF.